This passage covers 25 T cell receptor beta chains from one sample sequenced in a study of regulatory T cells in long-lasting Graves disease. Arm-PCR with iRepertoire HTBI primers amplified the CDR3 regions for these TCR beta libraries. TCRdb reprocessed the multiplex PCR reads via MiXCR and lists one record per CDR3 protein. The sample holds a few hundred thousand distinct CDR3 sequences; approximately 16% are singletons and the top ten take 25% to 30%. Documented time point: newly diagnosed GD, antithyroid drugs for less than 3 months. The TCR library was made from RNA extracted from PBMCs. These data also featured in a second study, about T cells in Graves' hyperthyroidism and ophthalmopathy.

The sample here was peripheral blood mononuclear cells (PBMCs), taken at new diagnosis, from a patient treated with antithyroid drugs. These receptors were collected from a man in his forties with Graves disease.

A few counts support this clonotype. As DNA, the CDR3 is TGTGCCAGCAGCTTGAAAGGGGGGTTCTACGAGCAGTACTTC. It specifies CASSLKGGFYEQYF. V and J are TRBV5-5 and TRBJ2-7; D possibly matches TRBD1 or TRBD2 (6 bases each). The CDR3 consists of 14 residues. Germline CDR1 SGHKS, CDR2 YYEKEE (reference sequence). The germline V and J ends were trimmed by 1 base and 3 bases, with 11 bases remaining between them. Full variable domain (remainder filled in from reference TRBV5-5 and TRBJ2-7): DAGVTQSPTHLIKTRGQQVTLRCSPISGHKSVSWYQQVLGQGPQFIFQYYEKEERGRGNFPDRFSARQFPNYSSELNVNALLLGDSALYLCASSLKGGFYEQYFGPGTRLTVT.

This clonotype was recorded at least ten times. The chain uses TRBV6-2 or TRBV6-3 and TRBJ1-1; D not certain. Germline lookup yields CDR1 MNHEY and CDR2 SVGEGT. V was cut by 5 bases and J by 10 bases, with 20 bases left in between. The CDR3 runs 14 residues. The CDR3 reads CASSPTSRAGGAFF. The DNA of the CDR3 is TGTGCCAGCAGTCCGACTAGTAGGGCTGGAGGAGCTTTCTTT.

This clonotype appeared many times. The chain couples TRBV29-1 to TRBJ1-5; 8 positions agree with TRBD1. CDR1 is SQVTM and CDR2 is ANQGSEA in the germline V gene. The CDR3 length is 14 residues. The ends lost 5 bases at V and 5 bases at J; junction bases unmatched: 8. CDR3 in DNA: TGCAGCGTTTTGGACAGGGAAGGTCATCAGCCCCAGCATTTT. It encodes CSVLDREGHQPQHF.

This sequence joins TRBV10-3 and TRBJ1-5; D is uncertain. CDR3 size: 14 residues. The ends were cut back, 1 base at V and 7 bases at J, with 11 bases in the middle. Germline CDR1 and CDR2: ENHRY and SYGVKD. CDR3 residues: CAISEFGLGQPQHF. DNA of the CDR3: TGTGCCATCAGTGAGTTCGGATTAGGGCAGCCCCAGCATTTT.

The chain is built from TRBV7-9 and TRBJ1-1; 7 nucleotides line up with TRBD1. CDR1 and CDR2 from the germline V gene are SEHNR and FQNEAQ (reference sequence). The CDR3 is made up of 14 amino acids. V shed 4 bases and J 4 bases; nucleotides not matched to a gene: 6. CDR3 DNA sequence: TGTGCCAGCAGCTCGGTCACAGGGGTCACTGAAGCTTTCTTT. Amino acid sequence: CASSSVTGVTEAFF.

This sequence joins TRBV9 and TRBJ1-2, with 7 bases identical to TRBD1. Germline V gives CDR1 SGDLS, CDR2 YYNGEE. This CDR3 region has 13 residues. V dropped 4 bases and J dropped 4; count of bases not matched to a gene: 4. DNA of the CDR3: TGTGCCAGCAGCATGACAGGGATCTATGGCTACACCTTC. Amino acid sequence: CASSMTGIYGYTF.

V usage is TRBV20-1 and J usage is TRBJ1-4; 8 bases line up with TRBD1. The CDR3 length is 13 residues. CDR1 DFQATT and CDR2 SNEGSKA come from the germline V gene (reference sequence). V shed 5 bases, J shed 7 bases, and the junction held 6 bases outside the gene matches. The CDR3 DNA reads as TGCAGTGCTGAGCACAGGGGGAGTGAAAAACTGTTTTTT. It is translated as CSAEHRGSEKLFF.

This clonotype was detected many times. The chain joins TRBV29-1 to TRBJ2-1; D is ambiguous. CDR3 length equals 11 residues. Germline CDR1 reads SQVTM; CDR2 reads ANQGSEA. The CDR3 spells CGGSIYNEQFF. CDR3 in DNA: TGCGGCGGTAGCATCTACAATGAGCAGTTCTTC.

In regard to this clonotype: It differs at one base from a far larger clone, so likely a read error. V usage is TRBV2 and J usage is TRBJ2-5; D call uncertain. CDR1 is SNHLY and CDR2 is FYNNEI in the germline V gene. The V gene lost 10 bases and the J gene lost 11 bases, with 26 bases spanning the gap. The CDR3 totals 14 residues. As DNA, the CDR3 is TGTGCCACCAACATCTTTGGACCCCTCCATGAGCAGTACTTC. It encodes CATNIFGPLHEQYF.

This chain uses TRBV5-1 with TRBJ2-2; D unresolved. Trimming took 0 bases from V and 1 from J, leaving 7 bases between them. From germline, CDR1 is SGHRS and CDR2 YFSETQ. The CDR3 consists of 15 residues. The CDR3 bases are TGCGCCAGCAGCTTGGGGGGTCAGAACACCGGGGAGCTGTTTTTT. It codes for CASSLGGQNTGELFF.

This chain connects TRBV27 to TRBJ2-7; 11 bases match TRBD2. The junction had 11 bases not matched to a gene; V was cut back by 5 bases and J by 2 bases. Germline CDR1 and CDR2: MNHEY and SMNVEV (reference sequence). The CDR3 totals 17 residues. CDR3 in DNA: TGTGCCAGCAGTACTAGACTAGCGGGGTCCTTACCCTACGAGCAGTACTTC. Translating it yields CASSTRLAGSLPYEQYF.

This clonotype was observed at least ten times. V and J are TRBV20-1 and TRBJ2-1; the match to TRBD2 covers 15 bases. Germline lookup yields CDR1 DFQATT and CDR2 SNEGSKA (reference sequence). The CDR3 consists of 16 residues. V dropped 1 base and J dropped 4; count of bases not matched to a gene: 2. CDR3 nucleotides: TGCAGTGCTAGAGGGACTAGCGGGGGGGAATACAATGAGCAGTTCTTC. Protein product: CSARGTSGGEYNEQFF.

The CDR3 is CASSPLGTRTYEQYF. The CDR3 coding sequence is TGCGCCAGCAGCCCGCTAGGGACCAGGACCTACGAGCAGTACTTC. The V gene is TRBV4-1, the J gene TRBJ2-7, with D perhaps being TRBD1 or TRBD2 (5 bases each). CDR3 length: 15 amino acids. V lost 4 bases and J lost 2, with 15 bases in between. Per the germline V gene, CDR1 is MGHRA and CDR2 is YSYEKL.

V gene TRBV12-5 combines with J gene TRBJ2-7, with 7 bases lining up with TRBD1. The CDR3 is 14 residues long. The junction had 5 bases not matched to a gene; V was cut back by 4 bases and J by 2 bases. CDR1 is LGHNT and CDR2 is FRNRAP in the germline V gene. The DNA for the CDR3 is TGTGCTAGTGGTTGGGGGACAGCCGCCTACGAGCAGTACTTC. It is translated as CASGWGTAAYEQYF.

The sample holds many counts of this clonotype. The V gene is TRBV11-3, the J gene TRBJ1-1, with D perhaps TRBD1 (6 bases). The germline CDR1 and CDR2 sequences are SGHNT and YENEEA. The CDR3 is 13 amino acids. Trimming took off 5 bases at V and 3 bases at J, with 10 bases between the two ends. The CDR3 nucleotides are TGTGCCAGCAGCCAAGGGACATACACTGAAGCTTTCTTT. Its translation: CASSQGTYTEAFF.

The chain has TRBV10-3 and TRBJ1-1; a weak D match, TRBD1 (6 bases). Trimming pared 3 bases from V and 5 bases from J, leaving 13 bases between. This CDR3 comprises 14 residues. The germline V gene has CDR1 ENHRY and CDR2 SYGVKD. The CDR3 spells CAISEQGGRTEAFF. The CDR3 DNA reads TGTGCCATCAGTGAACAGGGCGGAAGGACTGAAGCTTTCTTT.

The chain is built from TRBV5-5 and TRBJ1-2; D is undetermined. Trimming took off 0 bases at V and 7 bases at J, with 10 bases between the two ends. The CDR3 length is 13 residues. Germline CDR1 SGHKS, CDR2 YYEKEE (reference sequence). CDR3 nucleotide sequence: TGTGCCAGCAGCTTGGAAGGGAGCCGTGGCTACACCTTC. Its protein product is CASSLEGSRGYTF. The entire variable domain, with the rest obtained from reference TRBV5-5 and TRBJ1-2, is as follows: DAGVTQSPTHLIKTRGQQVTLRCSPISGHKSVSWYQQVLGQGPQFIFQYYEKEERGRGNFPDRFSARQFPNYSSELNVNALLLGDSALYLCASSLEGSRGYTFGSGTRLTVV.

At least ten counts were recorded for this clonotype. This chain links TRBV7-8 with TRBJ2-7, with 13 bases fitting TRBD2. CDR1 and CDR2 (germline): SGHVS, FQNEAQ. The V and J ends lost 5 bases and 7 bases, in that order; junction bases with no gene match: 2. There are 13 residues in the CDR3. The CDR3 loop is CASSQGLAGEQYF. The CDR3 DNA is TGTGCCAGCAGCCAGGGACTAGCGGGAGAGCAGTACTTC.

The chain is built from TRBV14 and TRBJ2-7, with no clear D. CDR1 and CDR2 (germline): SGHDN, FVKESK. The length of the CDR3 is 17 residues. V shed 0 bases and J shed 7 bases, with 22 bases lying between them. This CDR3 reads CASSQDSERSSYNEQYF. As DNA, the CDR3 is TGTGCCAGCAGCCAAGATAGTGAGAGAAGCTCCTACAATGAGCAGTACTTC.

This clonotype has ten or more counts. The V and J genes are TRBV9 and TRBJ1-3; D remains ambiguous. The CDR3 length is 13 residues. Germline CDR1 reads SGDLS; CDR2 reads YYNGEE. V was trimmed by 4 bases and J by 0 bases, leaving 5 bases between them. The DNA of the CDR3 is TGTGCCAGCAGCTATGCCTCTGGAAACACCATATATTTT. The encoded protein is CASSYASGNTIYF. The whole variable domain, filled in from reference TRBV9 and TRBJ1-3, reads DSGVTQTPKHLITATGQRVTLRCSPRSGDLSVYWYQQSLDQGLQFLIQYYNGEERAKGNILERFSAQQFPDLHSELNLSSLELGDSALYFCASSYASGNTIYFGEGSWLTVV.

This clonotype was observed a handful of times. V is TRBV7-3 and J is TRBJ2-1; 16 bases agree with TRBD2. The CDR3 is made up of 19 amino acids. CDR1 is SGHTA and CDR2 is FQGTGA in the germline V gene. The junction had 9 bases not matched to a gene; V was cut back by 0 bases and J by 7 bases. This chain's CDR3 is CASSLTGTSGGVFDNEQFF. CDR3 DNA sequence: TGTGCCAGCAGCTTAACGGGGACTAGCGGGGGGGTTTTTGATAATGAGCAGTTCTTC.

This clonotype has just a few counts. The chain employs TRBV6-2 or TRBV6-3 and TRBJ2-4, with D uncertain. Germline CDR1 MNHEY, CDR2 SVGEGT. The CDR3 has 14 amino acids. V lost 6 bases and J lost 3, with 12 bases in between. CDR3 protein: CASRIVYSKNIQYF. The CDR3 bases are TGTGCCAGCAGAATTGTTTACAGCAAAAACATTCAGTACTTC.

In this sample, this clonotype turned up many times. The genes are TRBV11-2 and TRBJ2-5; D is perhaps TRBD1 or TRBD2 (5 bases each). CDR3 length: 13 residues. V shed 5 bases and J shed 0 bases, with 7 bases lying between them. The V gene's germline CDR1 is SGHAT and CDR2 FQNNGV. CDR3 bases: TGTGCCAGCAGCGAGGGGTACCAAGAGACCCAGTACTTC. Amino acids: CASSEGYQETQYF.

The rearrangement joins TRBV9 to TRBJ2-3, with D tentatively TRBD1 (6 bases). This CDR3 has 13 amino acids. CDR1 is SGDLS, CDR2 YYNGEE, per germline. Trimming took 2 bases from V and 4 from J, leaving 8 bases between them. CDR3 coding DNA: TGTGCCAGCAGCGTTCAGGGGCCAGATACGCAGTATTTT. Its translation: CASSVQGPDTQYF. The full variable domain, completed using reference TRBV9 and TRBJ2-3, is DSGVTQTPKHLITATGQRVTLRCSPRSGDLSVYWYQQSLDQGLQFLIQYYNGEERAKGNILERFSAQQFPDLHSELNLSSLELGDSALYFCASSVQGPDTQYFGPGTRLTVL.

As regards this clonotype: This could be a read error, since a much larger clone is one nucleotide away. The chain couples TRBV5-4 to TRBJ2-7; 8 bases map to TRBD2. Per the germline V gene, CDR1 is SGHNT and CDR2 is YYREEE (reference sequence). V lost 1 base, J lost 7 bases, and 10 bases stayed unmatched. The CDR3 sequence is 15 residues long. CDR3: CASSLPGSGVGEQYF. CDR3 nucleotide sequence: TGTGCCAGCAGCTTGCCTGGTAGCGGGGTTGGTGAGCAGTACTTC.